The present T cell receptor (beta chain) was sequenced within a study of T cells in Graves' hyperthyroidism and ophthalmopathy. Trimming removed 7 bases from V and 5 bases from J, with 14 bases in between. The V gene's germline CDR1 is SGHDT and CDR2 YYEEEE. CDR3 size: 13 residues. RNA transcripts yielded amplified TCR beta CDR3 regions. Using the HTBI primer set, a first-round RT-PCR was run on the TCR CDR3. Via MiXCR, TCRdb re-called the multiplex PCR reads, giving one row per CDR3 protein. The sample carries fewer than 700,000 distinct CDR3 sequences, around 15% recorded once. The chain carries TRBV5-6 and TRBJ2-3; TRBD2 is a possible D gene (6 bases). The sequence was obtained from a woman aged 25 to 39 with Graves' hyperthyroidism. The specimen was blood. The CDR3: CASRWEDRDTQYF. In DNA form, the CDR3 reads TGTGCCAGCCGGTGGGAGGACCGAGATACGCAGTATTTT. Combining the CDR3 with reference TRBV5-6 and TRBJ2-3 gives the whole variable domain DAGVTQSPTHLIKTRGQQVTLRCSPKSGHDTVSWYQQALGQGPQFIFQYYEEEERQRGNFPDRFSGHQFPNYSSELNVNALLLGDSALYLCASRWEDRDTQYFGPGTRLTVL.